This paragraph covers one TCR beta chain sequence. This entry is derived from a study of untreated major depressive disorder. Profiled with immunoSEQ multiplex PCR; TCRdb holds only in-frame clones, not every one. The top ten hold 4.5% to 6.5% of the sample, which has some 20,000 clones, around 87% seen once. The clonotype comes from a woman aged 30 to 39 in good health. Sequences were obtained from CD4+ T cells from PBMCs.

The CDR3 protein is CASSQDEQNTIYF. CDR3 DNA: TGTGCCAGCAGCCAAGATGAACAGAACACCATATATTTT. This sequence joins TRBV4-2 and TRBJ1-3; D gene unclear. Germline CDR1 LGHNA, CDR2 YNFKEQ. V shed 0 bases and J shed 7 bases, with 7 bases lying between them. The CDR3 has 13 amino acids.